This passage covers 8 T cell receptor beta chains from one sample sequenced in a study of blood T cell repertoires in COVID-19. Method: immunoSEQ multiplex PCR; TCRdb's copy keeps in-frame clones and lacks some. The sample gives 30,000 to 35,000 clones, 70% to 85% of which show up once; about 7.9% is in the top ten. The sample was peripheral blood. The receptors shown here come from a woman in her sixties with acute or convalescent COVID-19.

This chain connects TRBV2 to TRBJ1-3; a possible D gene is TRBD1 (6 bases). V was cut by 0 bases and J by 0 bases, with 15 bases left in between. This CDR3 comprises 18 residues. Germline assignment: CDR1 SNHLY and CDR2 FYNNEI. CDR3 sequence reads: CASSEAGGPLSSGNTIYF. In DNA form, the CDR3 reads TGTGCCAGCAGTGAAGCAGGGGGTCCCCTGAGCTCTGGAAACACCATATATTTT.

In DNA form, the CDR3 reads TGTGCCAGCGGAGACAGGGGGCGGCCTAATGAAAAACTGTTTTTT. Translating it yields CASGDRGRPNEKLFF. The chain has TRBV7-9 and TRBJ1-4, with TRBD1 matching over 10 bases. V was pared by 8 bases and J by 3 bases, with 6 bases of the junction left unmatched. CDR1 and CDR2 (germline): SEHNR, FQNEAQ (reference sequence). This CDR3 contains 15 residues.

The rearrangement links TRBV7-2 to TRBJ1-5; D remains ambiguous. CDR1 SGHTA and CDR2 FQGNSA come from the germline V gene. This CDR3 contains 15 residues. V was cut by 3 bases and J by 6 bases, with 15 bases left in between. CDR3 region: CASSFDGTAVQPQHF. CDR3 nucleotide sequence: TGTGCCAGCAGCTTCGATGGAACAGCTGTTCAGCCCCAGCATTTT.

Only a few counts were recorded for this clone. The rearrangement joins TRBV5-4 to TRBJ1-4; 7 bases line up with TRBD1. This CDR3 comprises 13 residues. Germline loops: CDR1 SGHNT, CDR2 YYREEE (reference sequence). Unmatched junction bases numbered 2, after V lost 5 bases and J lost 4 bases. The CDR3 here is CASRGTDNEKLFF. The CDR3, as DNA: TGTGCCAGCAGGGGGACAGATAATGAAAAACTGTTTTTT.

V usage is TRBV20-1 and J usage is TRBJ1-1, with a weak D call TRBD1 (6 bases). Trimming left V 3 bases short and J 4 bases short, with 15 bases between. Germline CDR1 is DFQATT and CDR2 is SNEGSKA (reference sequence). The CDR3 length is 14 residues. The DNA for the CDR3 is TGCAGTGCTAGTATTCAGGGGCGGAGCACTGAAGCTTTCTTT. Translation: CSASIQGRSTEAFF.

This clone was detected a few times. The J gene is TRBJ1-4, the V gene TRBV5-1; 8 positions match TRBD1. From germline, CDR1 is SGHRS and CDR2 YFSETQ. Losses at the gene ends were 4 bases for V and 6 bases for J; bases not matched to a gene: 8. This CDR3 contains 15 residues. The CDR3: CASSDPQGADEKLFF. In DNA form, the CDR3 reads TGCGCCAGCAGCGATCCTCAGGGGGCTGATGAAAAACTGTTTTTT.

The V gene is TRBV3-1 (or the pseudogene TRBV3-2), the J gene TRBJ1-1; possible D gene TRBD1, 6 bases. The ends were cut back, 4 bases at V and 3 bases at J, with 12 bases in the middle. CDR3 length: 14 amino acids. Per germline, CDR1 LGHDT and CDR2 YNNKEL (reference sequence). CDR3 in amino acids: CASSPRAGDTEAFF. CDR3 nucleotide sequence: TGTGCCAGCAGCCCTAGGGCAGGGGACACTGAAGCTTTCTTT.

The chain joins TRBV5-4 to TRBJ2-3; 9 bases line up with TRBD2. Germline loops: CDR1 SGHNT, CDR2 YYREEE (reference sequence). The CDR3 covers 16 residues. J was trimmed by 4 bases and V by 1 base; bases with no gene match: 7. The CDR3 DNA is TGTGCCAGCAGCTTGCGGCTAGCGGGGTCTTCAGATACGCAGTATTTT. Translating it yields CASSLRLAGSSDTQYF.